Included here is one T cell receptor (beta chain) sequence, with context. Antigen specificity is unknown. For a library built for alpha chains, this beta chain is a stray read; little rests on its size. The data belong to a study of spatial heterogeneity in lung cancer. From the 5' RACE reads, TCRdb called clonotypes with MiXCR, one entry per CDR3 protein. The data hold some 5,500 distinct CDR3 sequences, with 14% observed a single time. Study-wide results and limits: Mutation counts in tumors were tracked by counts of expanded intratumoral alpha and beta TCRs.

CDR1 and CDR2 from the germline V gene are SQVTM and ANQGSEA. The CDR3 has 13 amino acids. V lost 4 bases and J lost 0, with 8 bases in between. Time point meaning: sample taken at primary tumor resection. The gene calls are TRBV29-1 and TRBJ2-3, with unresolved D. The origin of this receptor is a male donor with early-stage non-small cell lung cancer. This specimen was lung tumor tissue, taken at surgery. CDR3 sequence (DNA): TGCAGCGTTGCCAAAGGAAGCACAGATACGCAGTATTTT. The encoded protein is CSVAKGSTDTQYF.